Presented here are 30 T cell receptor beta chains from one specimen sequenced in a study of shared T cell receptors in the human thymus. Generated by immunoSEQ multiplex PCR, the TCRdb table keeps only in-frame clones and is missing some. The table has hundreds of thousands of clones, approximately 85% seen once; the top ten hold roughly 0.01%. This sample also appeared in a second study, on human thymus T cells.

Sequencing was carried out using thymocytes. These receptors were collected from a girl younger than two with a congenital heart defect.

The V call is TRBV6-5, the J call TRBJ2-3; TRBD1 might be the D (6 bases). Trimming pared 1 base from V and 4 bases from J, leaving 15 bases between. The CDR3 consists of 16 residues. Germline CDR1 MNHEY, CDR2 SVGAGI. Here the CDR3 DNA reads TGTGCCAGCAGTTACTTTCCAGGGGTAGGGGCAGATACGCAGTATTTT. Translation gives CASSYFPGVGADTQYF.

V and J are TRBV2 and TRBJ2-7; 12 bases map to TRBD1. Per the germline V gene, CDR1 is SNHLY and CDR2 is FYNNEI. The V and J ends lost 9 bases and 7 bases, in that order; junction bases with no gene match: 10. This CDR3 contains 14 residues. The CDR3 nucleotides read TGTGCCAGACAAAGGGACAGGGGGCTACAGGAGCAGTACTTC. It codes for CARQRDRGLQEQYF.

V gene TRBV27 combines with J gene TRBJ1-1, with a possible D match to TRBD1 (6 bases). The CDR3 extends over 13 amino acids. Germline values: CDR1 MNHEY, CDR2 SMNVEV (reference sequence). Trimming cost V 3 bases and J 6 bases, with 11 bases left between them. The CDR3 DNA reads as TGTGCCAGCAGTTTTCACAGGGTGGCTGAAGCTTTCTTT. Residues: CASSFHRVAEAFF.

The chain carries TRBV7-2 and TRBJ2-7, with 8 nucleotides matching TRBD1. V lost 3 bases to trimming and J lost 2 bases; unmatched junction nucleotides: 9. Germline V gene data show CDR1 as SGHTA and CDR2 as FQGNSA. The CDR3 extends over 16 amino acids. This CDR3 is CASSFSCGQGPYEQYF. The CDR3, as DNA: TGTGCCAGCAGCTTTTCCTGCGGACAGGGTCCCTACGAGCAGTACTTC. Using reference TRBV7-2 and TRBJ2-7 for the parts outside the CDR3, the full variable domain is GAGVSQSPSNKVTEKGKDVELRCDPISGHTALYWYRQSLGQGLEFLIYFQGNSAPDKSGLPSDRFSAERTGGSVSTLTIQRTQQEDSAVYLCASSFSCGQGPYEQYFGPGTRLTVT.

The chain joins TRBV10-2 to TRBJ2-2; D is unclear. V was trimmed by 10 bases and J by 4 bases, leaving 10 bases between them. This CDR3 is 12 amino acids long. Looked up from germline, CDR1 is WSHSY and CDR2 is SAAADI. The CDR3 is CATLPGTGELFF. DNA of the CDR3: TGCGCCACCCTACCGGGCACCGGGGAGCTGTTTTTT.

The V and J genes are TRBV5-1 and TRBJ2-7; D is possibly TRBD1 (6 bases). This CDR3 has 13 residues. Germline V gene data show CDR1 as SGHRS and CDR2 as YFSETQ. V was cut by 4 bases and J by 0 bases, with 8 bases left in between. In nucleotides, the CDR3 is TGCGCCAGCAGCCGGGACAACTCCTACGAGCAGTACTTC. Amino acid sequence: CASSRDNSYEQYF.

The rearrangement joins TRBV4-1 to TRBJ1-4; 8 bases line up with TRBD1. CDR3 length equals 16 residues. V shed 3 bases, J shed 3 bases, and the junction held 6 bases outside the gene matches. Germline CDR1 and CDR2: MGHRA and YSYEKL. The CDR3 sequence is CASSHARDRPNEKLFF. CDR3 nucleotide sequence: TGCGCCAGCAGCCATGCTCGGGACAGGCCTAATGAAAAACTGTTTTTT.

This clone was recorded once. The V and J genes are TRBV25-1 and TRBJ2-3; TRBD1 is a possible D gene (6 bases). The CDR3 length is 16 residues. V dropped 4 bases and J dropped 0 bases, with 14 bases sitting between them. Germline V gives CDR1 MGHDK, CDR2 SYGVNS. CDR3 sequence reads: CASSGRQEPSTDTQYF. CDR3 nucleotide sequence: TGTGCCAGCAGTGGACGACAGGAACCTAGCACAGATACGCAGTATTTT. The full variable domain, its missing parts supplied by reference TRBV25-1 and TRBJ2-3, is EADIYQTPRYLVIGTGKKITLECSQTMGHDKMYWYQQDPGMELHLIHYSYGVNSTEKGDLSSESTVSRIRTEHFPLTLESARPSHTSQYLCASSGRQEPSTDTQYFGPGTRLTVL.

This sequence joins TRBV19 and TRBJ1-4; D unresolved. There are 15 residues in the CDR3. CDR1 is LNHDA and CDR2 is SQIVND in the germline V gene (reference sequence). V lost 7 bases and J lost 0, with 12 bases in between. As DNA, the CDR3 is TGTGCCAGTAACGGGAAACCTGCAACTAATGAAAAACTGTTTTTT. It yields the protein CASNGKPATNEKLFF.

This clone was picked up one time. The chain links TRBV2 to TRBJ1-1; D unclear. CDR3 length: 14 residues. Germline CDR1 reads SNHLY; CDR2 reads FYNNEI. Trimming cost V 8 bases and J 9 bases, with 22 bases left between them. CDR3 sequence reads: CASGRVTALRQAFF. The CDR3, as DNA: TGTGCCAGCGGGAGGGTGACCGCGCTGAGACAAGCTTTCTTT.

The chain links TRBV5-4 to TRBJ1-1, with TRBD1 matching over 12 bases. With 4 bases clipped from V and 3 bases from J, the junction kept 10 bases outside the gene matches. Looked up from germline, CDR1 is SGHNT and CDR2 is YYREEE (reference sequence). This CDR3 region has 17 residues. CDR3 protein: CASSLLRGTGGYTEAFF. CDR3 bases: TGTGCCAGCAGCCTTTTACGCGGGACAGGGGGCTACACTGAAGCTTTCTTT.

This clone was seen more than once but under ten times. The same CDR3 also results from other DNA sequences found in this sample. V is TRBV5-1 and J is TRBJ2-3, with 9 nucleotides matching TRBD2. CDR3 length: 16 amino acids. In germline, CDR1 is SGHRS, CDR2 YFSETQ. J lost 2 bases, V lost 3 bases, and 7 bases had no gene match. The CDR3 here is CASSWASGEFTDTQYF. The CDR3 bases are TGCGCCAGCAGCTGGGCTAGCGGGGAGTTCACAGATACGCAGTATTTT.

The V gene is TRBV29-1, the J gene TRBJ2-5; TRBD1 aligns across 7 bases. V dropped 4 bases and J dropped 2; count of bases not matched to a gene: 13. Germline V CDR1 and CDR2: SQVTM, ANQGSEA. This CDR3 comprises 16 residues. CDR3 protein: CSVVWGTGDFQETQYF. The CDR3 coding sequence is TGCAGCGTTGTGTGGGGAACAGGGGATTTTCAAGAGACCCAGTACTTC. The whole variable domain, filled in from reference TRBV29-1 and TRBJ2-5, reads SAVISQKPSRDICQRGTSLTIQCQVDSQVTMMFWYRQQPGQSLTLIATANQGSEATYESGFVIDKFPISRPNLTFSTLTVSNMSPEDSSIYLCSVVWGTGDFQETQYFGPGTRLLVL.

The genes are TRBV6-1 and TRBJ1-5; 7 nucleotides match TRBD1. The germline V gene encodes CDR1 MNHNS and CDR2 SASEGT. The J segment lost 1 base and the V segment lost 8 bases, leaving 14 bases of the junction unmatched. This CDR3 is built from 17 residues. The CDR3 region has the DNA TGTGCCAGCGGTGGACAGGTCCGGTTTCTGAGCAATCAGCCCCAGCATTTT. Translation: CASGGQVRFLSNQPQHF.

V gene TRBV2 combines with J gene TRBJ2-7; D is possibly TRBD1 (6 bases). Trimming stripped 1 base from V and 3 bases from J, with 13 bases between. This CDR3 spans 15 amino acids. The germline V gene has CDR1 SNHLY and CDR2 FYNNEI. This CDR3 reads CASSEGGDTDYEQYF. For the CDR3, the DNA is TGTGCCAGCAGTGAAGGTGGGGACACCGACTACGAGCAGTACTTC.

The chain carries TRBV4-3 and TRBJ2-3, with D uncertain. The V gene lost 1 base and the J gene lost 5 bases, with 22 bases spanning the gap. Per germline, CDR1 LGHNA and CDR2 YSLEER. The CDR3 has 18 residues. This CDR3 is CASSQGPLTAAELDTQYF. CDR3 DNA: TGCGCCAGCAGCCAAGGACCTCTTACTGCGGCAGAATTAGATACGCAGTATTTT.

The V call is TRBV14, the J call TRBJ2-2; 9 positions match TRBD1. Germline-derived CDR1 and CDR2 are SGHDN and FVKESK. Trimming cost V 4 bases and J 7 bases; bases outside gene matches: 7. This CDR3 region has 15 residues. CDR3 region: CASSLRQGVRGELFF. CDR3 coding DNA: TGTGCCAGCAGCCTTAGACAGGGGGTTCGCGGGGAGCTGTTTTTT.

The CDR3 DNA is TGTGCCAGCAGCCCTATCCCGACTGATGGCTACACCTTC. It translates to CASSPIPTDGYTF. The chain links TRBV7-9 to TRBJ1-2; no definite D call. The CDR3 is 13 residues long. The V end lost 5 bases, the J end lost 6 bases, and 13 bases lay between the germline ends. CDR1 and CDR2 from the germline V gene are SEHNR and FQNEAQ (reference sequence).

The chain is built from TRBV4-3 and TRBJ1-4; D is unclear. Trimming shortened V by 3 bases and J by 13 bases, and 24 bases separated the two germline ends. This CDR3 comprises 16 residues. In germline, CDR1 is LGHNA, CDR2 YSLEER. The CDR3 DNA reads TGCGCCAGCAGCCAGGGAACCGACACCACCGGGGAGAGACTGTTTTTT. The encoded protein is CASSQGTDTTGERLFF.

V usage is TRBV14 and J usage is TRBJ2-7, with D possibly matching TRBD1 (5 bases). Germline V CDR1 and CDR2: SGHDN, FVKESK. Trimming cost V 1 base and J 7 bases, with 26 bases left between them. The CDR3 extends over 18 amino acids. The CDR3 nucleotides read TGTGCCAGCAGCCAAGGGATCCAGGACACGGCCCTTCTTGGAGAGCAGTACTTC. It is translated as CASSQGIQDTALLGEQYF.

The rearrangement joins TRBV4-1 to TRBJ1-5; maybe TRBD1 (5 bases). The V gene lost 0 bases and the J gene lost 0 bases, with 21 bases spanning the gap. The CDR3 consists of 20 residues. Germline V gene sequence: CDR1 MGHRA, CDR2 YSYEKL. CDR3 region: CASSQDEWGGRQVSNQPQHF. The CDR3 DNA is TGCGCCAGCAGCCAAGATGAATGGGGGGGGAGGCAGGTTAGCAATCAGCCCCAGCATTTT.

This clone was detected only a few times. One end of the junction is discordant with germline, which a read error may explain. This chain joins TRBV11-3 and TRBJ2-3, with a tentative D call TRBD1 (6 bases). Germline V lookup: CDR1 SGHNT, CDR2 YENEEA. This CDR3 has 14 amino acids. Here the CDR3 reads CASSVDRLSDTQYF. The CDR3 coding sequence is TGTGCCAGCAGCGTAGACAGGCTCTCAGATACGCAGTATTTT.

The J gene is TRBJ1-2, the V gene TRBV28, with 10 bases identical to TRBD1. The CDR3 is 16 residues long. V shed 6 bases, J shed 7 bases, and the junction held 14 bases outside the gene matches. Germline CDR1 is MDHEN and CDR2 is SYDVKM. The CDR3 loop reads CASRRDRGFWLGGYTF. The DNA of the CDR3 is TGTGCCAGCAGGCGGGACAGGGGTTTTTGGCTGGGTGGCTACACCTTC.

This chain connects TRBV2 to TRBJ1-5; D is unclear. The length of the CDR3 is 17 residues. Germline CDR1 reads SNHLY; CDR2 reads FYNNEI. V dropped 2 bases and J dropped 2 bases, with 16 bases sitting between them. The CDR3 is CASSESGSRGGNQPQHF. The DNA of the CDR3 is TGTGCCAGCAGTGAATCGGGTAGTCGAGGCGGCAATCAGCCCCAGCATTTT.

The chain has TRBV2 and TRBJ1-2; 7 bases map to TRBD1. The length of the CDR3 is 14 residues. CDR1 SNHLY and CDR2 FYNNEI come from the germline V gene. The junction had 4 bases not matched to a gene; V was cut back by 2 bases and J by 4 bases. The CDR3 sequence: CASSEKGAVYGYTF. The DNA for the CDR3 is TGTGCCAGCAGTGAAAAGGGGGCGGTCTATGGCTACACCTTC.

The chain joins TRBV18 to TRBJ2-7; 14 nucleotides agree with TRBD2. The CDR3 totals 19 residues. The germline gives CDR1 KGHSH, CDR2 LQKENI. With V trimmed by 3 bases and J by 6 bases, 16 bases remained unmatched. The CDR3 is CASSPTLTSGGASRVEQYF. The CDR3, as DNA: TGTGCCAGCTCACCGACCTTGACTAGCGGGGGGGCCAGCCGCGTCGAGCAGTACTTC.

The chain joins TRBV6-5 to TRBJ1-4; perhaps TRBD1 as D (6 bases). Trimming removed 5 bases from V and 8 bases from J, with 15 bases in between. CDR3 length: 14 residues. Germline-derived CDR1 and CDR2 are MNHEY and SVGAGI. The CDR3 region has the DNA TGTGCCAGCAGTCAAAAACACACAGGGGAAAAACTGTTTTTT. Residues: CASSQKHTGEKLFF.

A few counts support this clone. This CDR3 is CASSPLGLAGDNEQFF. The CDR3 nucleotides are TGTGCCAGCAGCCCCCTAGGACTAGCGGGGGATAATGAGCAGTTCTTC. The gene calls are TRBV7-2 and TRBJ2-1, with 13 bases identical to TRBD2. Looked up from germline, CDR1 is SGHTA and CDR2 is FQGNSA. The CDR3 length is 16 residues. The junction had 8 bases not matched to a gene; V was cut back by 5 bases and J by 7 bases.

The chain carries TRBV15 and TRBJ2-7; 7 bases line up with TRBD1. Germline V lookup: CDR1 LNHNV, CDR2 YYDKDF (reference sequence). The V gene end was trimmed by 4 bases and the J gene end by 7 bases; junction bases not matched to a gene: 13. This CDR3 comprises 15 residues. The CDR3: CATSKGGPKVREQYF. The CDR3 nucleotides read TGTGCCACCAGCAAAGGGGGCCCCAAGGTTAGGGAGCAGTACTTC.

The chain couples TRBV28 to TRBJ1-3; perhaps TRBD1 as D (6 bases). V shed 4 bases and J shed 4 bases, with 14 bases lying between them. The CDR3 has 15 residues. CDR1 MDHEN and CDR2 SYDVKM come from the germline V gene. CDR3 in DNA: TGTGCCAGCAGTTATACGATTCAGGGGGGAAACACCATATATTTT. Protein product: CASSYTIQGGNTIYF.